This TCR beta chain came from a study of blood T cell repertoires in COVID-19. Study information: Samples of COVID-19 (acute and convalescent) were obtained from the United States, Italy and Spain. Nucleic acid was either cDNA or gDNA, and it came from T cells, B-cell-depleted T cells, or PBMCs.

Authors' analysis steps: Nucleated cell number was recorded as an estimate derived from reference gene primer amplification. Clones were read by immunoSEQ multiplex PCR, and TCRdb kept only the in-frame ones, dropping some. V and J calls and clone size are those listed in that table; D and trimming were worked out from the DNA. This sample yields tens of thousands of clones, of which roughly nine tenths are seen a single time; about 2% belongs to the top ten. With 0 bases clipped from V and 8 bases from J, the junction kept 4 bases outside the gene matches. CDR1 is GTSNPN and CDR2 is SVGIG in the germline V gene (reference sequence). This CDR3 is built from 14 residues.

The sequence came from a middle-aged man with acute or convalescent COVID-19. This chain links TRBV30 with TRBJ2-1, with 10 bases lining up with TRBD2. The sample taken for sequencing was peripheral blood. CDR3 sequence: CAWSVLAGRYEQFF. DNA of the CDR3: TGTGCCTGGAGTGTACTAGCGGGGAGGTATGAGCAGTTCTTC. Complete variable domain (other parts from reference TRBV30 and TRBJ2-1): SQTIHQWPATLVQPVGSPLSLECTVEGTSNPNLYWYRQAAGRGLQLLFYSVGIGQISSEVPQNLSASRPQDRQFILSSKKLLLSDSGFYLCAWSVLAGRYEQFFGPGTRLTVL.